This TCR beta chain was observed in a study of T cell responses to AZD1222 COVID-19 vaccine. Study conclusions and caveats: Baseline antibody screening turned up just five to seven seropositive AZD1222 recipients.

Only in-frame clones appear in the TCRdb table, and some are missing; sequencing was by immunoSEQ multiplex PCR. Found here are roughly 150,000 clones, about 92% of them singletons; the top ten hold 2.5% to 4%. Notes on this clone: What it binds is not known.

V was pared by 6 bases and J by 5 bases, with 19 bases between. Germline CDR1 and CDR2: MDHEN and SYDVKM. This CDR3 region has 15 residues. The sequence came from an adult who received the AZD1222 COVID-19 vaccine. The sequences come from peripheral blood, collected 28 days after the second AZD1222 dose. This chain joins TRBV28 and TRBJ1-2, with unresolved D. CDR3 sequence (DNA): TGTGCCAGCAGCCGTACATTGTGGGAGAAGTATGGCTACACCTTC. It translates to CASSRTLWEKYGYTF.